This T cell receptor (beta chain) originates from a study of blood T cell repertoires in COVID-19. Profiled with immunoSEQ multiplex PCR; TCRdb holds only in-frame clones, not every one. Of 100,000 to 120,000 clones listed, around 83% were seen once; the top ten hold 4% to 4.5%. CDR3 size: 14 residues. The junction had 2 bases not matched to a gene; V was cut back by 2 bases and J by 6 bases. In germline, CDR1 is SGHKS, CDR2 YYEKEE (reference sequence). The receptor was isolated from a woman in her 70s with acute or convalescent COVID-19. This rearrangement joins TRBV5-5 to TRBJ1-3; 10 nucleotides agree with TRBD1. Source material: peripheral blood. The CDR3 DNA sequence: TGTGCCAGCAGCTTCGGACAGGGGGTAAACACCATATATTTT. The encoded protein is CASSFGQGVNTIYF.